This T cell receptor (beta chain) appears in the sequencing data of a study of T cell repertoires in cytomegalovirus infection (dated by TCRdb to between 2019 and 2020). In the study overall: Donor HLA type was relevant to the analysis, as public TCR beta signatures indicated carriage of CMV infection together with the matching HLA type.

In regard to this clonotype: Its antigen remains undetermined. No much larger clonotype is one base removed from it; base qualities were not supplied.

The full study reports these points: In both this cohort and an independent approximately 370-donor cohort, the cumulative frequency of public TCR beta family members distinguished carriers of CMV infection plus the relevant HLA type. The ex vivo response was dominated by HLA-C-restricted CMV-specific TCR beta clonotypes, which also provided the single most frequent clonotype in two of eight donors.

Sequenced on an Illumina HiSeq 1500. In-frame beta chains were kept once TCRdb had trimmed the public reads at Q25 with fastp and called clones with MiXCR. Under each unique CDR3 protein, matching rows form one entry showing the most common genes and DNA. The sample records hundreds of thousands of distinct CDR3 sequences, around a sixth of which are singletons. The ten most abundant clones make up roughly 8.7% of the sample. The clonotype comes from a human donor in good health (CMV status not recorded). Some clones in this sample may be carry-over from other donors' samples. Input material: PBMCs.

DNA sequence: TGTGCCAGCAGCCAAGGGACAGGGTTGGCACAAGAGACCCAGTACTTC. Translated, this is CASSQGTGLAQETQYF. The rearranged chain carries TRBV14 and TRBJ2-5; 8 junctional bases match TRBD1. Relative to germline, V is missing 1 base and J is missing 2 bases, with 6 bases of the junction outside any gene match. From cysteine to phenylalanine, the CDR3 is 16 amino acids long. Only the CDR3 DNA is retained, 48 bases long and in frame from the first base. The germline V gene supplies CDR1 SGHDN and CDR2 FVKESK.